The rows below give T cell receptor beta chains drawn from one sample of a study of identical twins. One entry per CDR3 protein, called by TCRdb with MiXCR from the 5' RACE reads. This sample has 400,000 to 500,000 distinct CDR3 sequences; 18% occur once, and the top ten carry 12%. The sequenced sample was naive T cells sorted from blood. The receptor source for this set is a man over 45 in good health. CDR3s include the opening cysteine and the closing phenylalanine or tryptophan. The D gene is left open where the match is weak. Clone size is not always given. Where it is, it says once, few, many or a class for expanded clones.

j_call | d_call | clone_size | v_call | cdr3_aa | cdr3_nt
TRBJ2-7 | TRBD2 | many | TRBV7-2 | CASSSRGGPTYEQYF | TGTGCCAGCAGCTCCCGGGGGGGACCGACCTACGAGCAGTACTTC
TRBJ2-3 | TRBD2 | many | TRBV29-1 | CSVGSGISTDTQYF | TGCAGCGTTGGTAGCGGGATAAGCACAGATACGCAGTATTTT
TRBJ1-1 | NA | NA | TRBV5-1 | CASSFWQDTEAFF | TGCGCCAGCAGCTTTTGGCAGGACACTGAAGCTTTCTTT
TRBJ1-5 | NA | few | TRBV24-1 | CATRGDGAQPQHF | TGTGCCACCAGGGGGGACGGAGCTCAGCCCCAGCATTTT
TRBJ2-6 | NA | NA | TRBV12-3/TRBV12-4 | CALRSSGANVLTF | TGTGCCCTACGGAGCTCTGGGGCCAACGTCCTGACTTTC
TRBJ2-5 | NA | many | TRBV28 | CASSFWAGERETQYF | TGTGCCAGCAGTTTTTGGGCAGGAGAGCGGGAGACCCAGTACTTC
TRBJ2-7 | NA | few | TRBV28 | CASSFQGIYEQYF | TGTGCCAGCAGTTTTCAGGGGATCTACGAGCAGTACTTC
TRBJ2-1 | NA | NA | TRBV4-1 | CASSQDGSGWSNEQFF | TGCGCCAGCAGCCAAGATGGTTCAGGGTGGTCAAATGAGCAGTTCTTC
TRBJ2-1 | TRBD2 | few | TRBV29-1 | CSVVGTNNNEQFF | TGCAGCGTTGTTGGGACTAACAACAATGAGCAGTTCTTC
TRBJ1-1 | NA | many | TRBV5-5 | CASSWGPRVANTEAFF | TGTGCCAGCAGCTGGGGCCCCCGGGTAGCGAACACTGAAGCTTTCTTT
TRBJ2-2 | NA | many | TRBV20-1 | CSATGSRHSGELFF | TGCAGTGCTACGGGGAGTCGACATTCCGGGGAGCTGTTTTTT
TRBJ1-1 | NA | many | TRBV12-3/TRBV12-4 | CASSFLAGHEAFF | TGTGCCAGCAGTTTCCTCGCAGGCCATGAAGCTTTCTTT
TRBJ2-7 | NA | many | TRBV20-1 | CSASASSYEQYF | TGCAGTGCTAGTGCCAGTAGCTACGAGCAGTACTTC
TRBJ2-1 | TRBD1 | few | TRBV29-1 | CSADTGEGALYNEQFF | TGCAGCGCAGATACAGGGGAAGGGGCTCTCTACAATGAGCAGTTCTTC
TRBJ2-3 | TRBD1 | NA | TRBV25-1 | CASSASGTGNTDTQYF | TGTGCCAGCAGTGCGTCGGGGACAGGGAACACAGATACGCAGTATTTT
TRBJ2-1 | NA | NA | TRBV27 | CASSLRTGVRAYNEQFF | TGTGCCAGCAGTTTACGTACCGGGGTGAGGGCCTACAATGAGCAGTTCTTC
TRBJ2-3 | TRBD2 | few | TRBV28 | CASSSGGGRADTQYF | TGTGCCAGCAGTTCCGGGGGAGGGCGGGCAGATACGCAGTATTTT
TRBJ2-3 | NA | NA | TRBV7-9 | CASSLEGRSDTQYF | TGTGCCAGCAGCTTAGAGGGTAGATCAGATACGCAGTATTTT
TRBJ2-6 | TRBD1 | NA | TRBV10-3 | CAIGAGGQGAGGANVLTF | TGTGCCATCGGAGCTGGGGGACAGGGGGCGGGCGGGGCCAACGTCCTGACTTTC
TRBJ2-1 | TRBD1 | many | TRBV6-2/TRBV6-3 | CASRGQGIYNEQFF | TGTGCCAGCAGAGGACAGGGAATTTACAATGAGCAGTTCTTC
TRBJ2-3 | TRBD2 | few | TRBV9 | CASRKAGGSGTQYF | TGTGCCAGCCGCAAAGCGGGGGGAAGTGGTACGCAGTATTTT
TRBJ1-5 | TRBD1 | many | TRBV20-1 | CSARAGDRVSNQPQHF | TGCAGTGCTAGAGCCGGGGACAGAGTTAGCAATCAGCCCCAGCATTTT
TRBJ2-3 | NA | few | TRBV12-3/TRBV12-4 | CASSLGGGSDTQYF | TGTGCCAGCAGTTTGGGGGGCGGGTCAGATACGCAGTATTTT
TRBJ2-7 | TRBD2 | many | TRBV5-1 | CASSLGGGHYEQYF | TGCGCCAGCAGCCTCGGGGGGGGCCACTACGAGCAGTACTTC
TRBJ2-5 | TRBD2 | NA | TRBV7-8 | CASSPGGGGGPTQYF | TGTGCCAGCAGCCCCGGGGGGGGCGGGGGCCCAACCCAGTACTTC
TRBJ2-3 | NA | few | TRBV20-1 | CSARGMTDTQYF | TGCAGTGCTAGGGGGATGACAGATACGCAGTATTTT
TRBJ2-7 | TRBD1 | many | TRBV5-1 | CASSPEGQGKYEQYF | TGCGCCAGCAGCCCGGAAGGACAGGGGAAGTACGAGCAGTACTTC
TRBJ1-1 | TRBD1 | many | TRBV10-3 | CAITGGQGDRFF | TGTGCCATCACCGGAGGACAGGGGGATCGTTTCTTT
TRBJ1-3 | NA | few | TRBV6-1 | CASSPRPALNTIYF | TGTGCCAGCAGTCCCAGGCCAGCCCTAAACACCATATATTTT
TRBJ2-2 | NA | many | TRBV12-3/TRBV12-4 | CASSLSAAGELFF | TGTGCCAGCAGTTTGAGTGCAGCCGGGGAGCTGTTTTTT
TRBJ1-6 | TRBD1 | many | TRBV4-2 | CASSQNDRGLSPLHF | TGTGCCAGCAGCCAAAACGACAGGGGGCTTTCACCCCTCCACTTT
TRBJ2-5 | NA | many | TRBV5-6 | CASSFSSETQYF | TGTGCCAGCAGCTTCTCTTCGGAGACCCAGTACTTC
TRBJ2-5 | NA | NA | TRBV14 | CASSQVVDGPRETQYF | TGTGCCAGCAGCCAAGTCGTGGACGGGCCAAGAGAGACCCAGTACTTC
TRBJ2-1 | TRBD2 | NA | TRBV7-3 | CASSSELAGGPGEQFF | TGTGCCAGCAGCTCAGAACTAGCGGGAGGGCCCGGTGAGCAGTTCTTC
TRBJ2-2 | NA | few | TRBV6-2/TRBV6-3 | CASGGQLYTGELFF | TGTGCCAGCGGAGGACAGTTATACACCGGGGAGCTGTTTTTT
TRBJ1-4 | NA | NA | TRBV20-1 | CSACGEKLFF | TGCAGTGCATGTGGTGAAAAACTGTTTTTT
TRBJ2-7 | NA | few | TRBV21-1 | CASSQTREARDEQYF | TGTGCCAGCAGTCAAACTAGAGAAGCCCGTGACGAGCAGTACTTC
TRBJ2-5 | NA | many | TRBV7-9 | CASSLKETQYF | TGTGCCAGCAGCTTAAAAGAGACCCAGTACTTC